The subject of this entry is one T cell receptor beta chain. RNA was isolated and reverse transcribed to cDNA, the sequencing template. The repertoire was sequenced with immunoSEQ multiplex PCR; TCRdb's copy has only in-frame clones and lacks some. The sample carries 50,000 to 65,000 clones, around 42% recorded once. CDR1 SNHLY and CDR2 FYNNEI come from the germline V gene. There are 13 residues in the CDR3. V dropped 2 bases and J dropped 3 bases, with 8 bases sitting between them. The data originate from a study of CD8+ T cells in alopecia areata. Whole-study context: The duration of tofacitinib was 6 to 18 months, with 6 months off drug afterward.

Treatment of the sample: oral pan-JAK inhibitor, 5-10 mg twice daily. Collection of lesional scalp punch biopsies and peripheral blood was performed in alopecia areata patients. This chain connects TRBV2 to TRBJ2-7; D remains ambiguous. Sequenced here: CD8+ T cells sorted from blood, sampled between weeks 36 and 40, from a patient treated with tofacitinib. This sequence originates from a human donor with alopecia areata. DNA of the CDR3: TGTGCCAGCAGTGAACTCCAAGGCTACGAGCAGTACTTC. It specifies CASSELQGYEQYF.